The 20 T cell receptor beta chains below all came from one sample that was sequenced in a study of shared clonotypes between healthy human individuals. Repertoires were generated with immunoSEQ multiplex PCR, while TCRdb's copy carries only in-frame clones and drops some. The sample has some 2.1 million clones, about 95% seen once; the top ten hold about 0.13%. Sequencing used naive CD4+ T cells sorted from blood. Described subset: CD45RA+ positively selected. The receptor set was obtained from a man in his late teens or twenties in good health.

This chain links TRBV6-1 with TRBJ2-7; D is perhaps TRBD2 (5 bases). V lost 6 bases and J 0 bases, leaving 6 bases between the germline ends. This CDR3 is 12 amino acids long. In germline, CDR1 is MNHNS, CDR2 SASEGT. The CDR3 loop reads CASRDFSYEQYF. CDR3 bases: TGTGCCAGCAGGGACTTCTCCTACGAGCAGTACTTC.

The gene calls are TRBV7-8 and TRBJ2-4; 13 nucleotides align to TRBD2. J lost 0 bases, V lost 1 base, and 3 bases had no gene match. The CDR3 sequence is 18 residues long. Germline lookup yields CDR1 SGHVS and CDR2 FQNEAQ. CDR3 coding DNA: TGTGCCAGCAGCTTAGGACTAGCGGGGGGCTTAGCCAAAAACATTCAGTACTTC. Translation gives CASSLGLAGGLAKNIQYF.

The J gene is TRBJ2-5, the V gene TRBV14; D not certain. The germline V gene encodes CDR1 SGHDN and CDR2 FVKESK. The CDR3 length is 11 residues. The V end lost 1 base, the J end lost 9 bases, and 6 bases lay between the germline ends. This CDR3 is CASSQGGPQYF. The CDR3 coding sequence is TGTGCCAGCAGCCAAGGTGGCCCCCAGTACTTC.

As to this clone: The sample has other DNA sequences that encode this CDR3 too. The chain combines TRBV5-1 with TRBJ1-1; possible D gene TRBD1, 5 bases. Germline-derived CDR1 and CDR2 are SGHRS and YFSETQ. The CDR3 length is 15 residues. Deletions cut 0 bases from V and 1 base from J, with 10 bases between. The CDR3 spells CASSLALQGNTEAFF. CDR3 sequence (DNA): TGCGCCAGCAGCTTGGCCCTCCAGGGGAACACTGAAGCTTTCTTT.

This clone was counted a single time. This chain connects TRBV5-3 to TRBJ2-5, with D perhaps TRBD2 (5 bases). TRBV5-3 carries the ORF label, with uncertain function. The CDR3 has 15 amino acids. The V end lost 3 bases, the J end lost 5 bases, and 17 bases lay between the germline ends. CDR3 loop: CARSCRRFCAETQYF. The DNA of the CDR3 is TGTGCCAGAAGCTGTCGGAGGTTCTGCGCGGAGACCCAGTACTTC.

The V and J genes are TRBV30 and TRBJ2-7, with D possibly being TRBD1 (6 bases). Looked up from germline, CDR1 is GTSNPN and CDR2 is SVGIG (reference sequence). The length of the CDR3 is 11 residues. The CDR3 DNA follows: TGTGCGACGGGACACCATCACGAGCAGTACTTC. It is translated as CATGHHHEQYF.

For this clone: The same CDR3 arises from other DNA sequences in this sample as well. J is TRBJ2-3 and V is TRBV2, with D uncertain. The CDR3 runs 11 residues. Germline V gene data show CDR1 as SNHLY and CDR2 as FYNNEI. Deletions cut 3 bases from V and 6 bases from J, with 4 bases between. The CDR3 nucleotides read TGTGCCAGCAGTGAGGTCGATACGCAGTATTTT. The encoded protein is CASSEVDTQYF.

CDR3 protein: CASSRDNYNEQFF. The CDR3 DNA reads TGCGCCAGCAGCAGGGACAATTACAATGAGCAGTTCTTC. The chain links TRBV5-1 to TRBJ2-1; possible D gene TRBD1, 6 bases. V lost 4 bases, J lost 4 bases, and 9 bases lay in between. The CDR3 runs to 13 residues. CDR1 and CDR2 (germline): SGHRS, YFSETQ.

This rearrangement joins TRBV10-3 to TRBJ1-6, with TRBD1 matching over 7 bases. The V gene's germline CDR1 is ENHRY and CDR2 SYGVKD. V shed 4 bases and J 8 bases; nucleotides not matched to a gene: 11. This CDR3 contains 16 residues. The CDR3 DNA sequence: TGTGCCATCAGTGTGGGGACAGCCGCCGGAGATTCACCCCTCCACTTT. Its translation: CAISVGTAAGDSPLHF.

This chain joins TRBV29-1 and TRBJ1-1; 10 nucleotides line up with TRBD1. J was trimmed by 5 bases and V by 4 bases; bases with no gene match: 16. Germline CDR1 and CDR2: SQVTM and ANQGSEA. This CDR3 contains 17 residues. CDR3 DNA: TGCAGCGTTGCCATGGTTGCTGGGACAGGGGCAAGGACTGAAGCTTTCTTT. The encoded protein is CSVAMVAGTGARTEAFF. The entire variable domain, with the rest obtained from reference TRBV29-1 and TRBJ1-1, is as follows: SAVISQKPSRDICQRGTSLTIQCQVDSQVTMMFWYRQQPGQSLTLIATANQGSEATYESGFVIDKFPISRPNLTFSTLTVSNMSPEDSSIYLCSVAMVAGTGARTEAFFGQGTRLTVV.

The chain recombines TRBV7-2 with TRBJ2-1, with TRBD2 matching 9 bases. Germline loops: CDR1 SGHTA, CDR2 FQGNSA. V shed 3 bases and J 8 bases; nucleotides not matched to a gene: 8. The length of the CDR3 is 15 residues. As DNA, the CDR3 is TGTGCCAGCAGCTTGGTTGCGGGGGGGCCCTATGAGCAGTTCTTC. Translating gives CASSLVAGGPYEQFF.

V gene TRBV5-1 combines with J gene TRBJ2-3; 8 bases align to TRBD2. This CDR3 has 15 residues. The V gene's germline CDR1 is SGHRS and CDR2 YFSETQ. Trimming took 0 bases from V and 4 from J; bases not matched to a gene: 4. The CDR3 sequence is CASSLEASGPDTQYF. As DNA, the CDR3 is TGCGCCAGCAGCTTGGAGGCTAGCGGGCCAGATACGCAGTATTTT.

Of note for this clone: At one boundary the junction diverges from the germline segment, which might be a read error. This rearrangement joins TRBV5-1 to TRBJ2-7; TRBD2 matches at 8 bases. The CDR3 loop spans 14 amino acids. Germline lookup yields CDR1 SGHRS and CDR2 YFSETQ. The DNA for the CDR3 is TGCGCTAGCAAGGATCAGCGGGAGATCCACGAGCAGTACTTC. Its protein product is CASKDQREIHEQYF. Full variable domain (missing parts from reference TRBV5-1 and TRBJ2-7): KAGVTQTPRYLIKTRGQQVTLSCSPISGHRSVSWYQQTPGQGLQFLFEYFSETQRNKGNFPGRFSGRQFSNSRSEMNVSTLELGDSALYLCASKDQREIHEQYFGPGTRLTVT.

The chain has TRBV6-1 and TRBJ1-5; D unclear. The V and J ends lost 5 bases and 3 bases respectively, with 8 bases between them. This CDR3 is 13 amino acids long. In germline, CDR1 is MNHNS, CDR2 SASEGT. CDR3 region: CASSFGDNQPQHF. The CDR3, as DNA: TGTGCCAGCAGTTTCGGGGACAATCAGCCCCAGCATTTT.

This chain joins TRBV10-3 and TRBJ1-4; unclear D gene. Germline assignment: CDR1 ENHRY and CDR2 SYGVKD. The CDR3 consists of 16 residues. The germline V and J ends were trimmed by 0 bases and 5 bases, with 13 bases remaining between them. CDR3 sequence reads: CAISESTTTLNEKLFF. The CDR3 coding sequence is TGTGCCATCAGTGAGTCGACCACCACCTTAAATGAAAAACTGTTTTTT.

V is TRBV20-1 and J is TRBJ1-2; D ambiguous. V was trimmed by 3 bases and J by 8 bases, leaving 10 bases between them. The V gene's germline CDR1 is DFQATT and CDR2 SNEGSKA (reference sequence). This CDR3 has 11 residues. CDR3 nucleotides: TGCAGTGCTAGGGAGGATAAAGGCTACACCTTC. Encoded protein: CSAREDKGYTF.

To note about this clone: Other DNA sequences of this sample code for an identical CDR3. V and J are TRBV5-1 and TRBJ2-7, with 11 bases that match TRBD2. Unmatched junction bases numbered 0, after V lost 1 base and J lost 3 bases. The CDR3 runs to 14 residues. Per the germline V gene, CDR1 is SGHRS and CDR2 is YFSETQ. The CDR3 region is CASSLTSGSYEQYF. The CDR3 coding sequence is TGCGCCAGCAGCTTGACTAGCGGGAGCTACGAGCAGTACTTC.

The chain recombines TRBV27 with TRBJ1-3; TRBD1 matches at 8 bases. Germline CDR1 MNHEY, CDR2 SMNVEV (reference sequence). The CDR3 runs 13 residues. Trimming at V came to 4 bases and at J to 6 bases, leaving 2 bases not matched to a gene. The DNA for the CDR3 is TGTGCCAGCAGTTCGGACAGGGCAAACACCATATATTTT. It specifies CASSSDRANTIYF.

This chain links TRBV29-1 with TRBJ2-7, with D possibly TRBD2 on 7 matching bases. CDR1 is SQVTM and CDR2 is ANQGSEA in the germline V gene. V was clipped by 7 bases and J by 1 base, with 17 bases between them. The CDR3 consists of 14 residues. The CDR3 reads CSALGGQSSYEQYF. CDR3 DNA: TGCAGCGCCCTCGGGGGGCAATCGTCCTACGAGCAGTACTTC.

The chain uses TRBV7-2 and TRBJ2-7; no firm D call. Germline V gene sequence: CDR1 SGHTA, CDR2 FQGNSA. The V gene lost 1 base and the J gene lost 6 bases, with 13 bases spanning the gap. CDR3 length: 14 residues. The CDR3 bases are TGTGCCAGCAGCTTAGGTGACCAAAGGCGCGAGCAGTACTTC. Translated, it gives CASSLGDQRREQYF.